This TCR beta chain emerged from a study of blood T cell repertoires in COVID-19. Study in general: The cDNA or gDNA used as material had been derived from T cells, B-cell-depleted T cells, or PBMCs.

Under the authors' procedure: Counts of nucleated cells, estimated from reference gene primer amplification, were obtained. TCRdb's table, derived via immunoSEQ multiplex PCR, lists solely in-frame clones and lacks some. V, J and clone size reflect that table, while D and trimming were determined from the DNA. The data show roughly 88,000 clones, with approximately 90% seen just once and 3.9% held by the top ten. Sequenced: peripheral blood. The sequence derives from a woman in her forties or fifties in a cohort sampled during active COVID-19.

The DNA of the CDR3 is TGTGCCAGCAGTGGGGGCCGGGTGGCCCAGTACTTC. Protein sequence: CASSGGRVAQYF. This rearrangement joins TRBV27 to TRBJ2-5; D may be TRBD1 (6 bases). V shed 5 bases and J shed 9 bases, with 13 bases lying between them. Germline-derived CDR1 and CDR2 are MNHEY and SMNVEV (reference sequence). This CDR3 has 12 amino acids.